This entry lists 27 T cell receptor beta chains sequenced from one sample in a study of blood T cell repertoires in COVID-19. Only in-frame clones appear in the TCRdb table, and some are missing; sequencing was by immunoSEQ multiplex PCR. The sample yields approximately 150,000 clones, roughly nine tenths seen once. Sequenced input: peripheral blood. Receptors were obtained from a human donor with COVID-19, enrolled during active disease. The donor label of this sample is uncertain.

This clone is a singleton in its sample. An end of the junction differs from the germline gene, which may be a read error. The rearrangement links TRBV7-7 to TRBJ2-7, with 9 bases that match TRBD1. Germline V CDR1 and CDR2: SSHAT, FNYEAQ (reference sequence). This CDR3 region has 13 residues. The CDR3 DNA reads as TGTGCTAGCAGCTTAGGGACAGGGACCGAGCAGTACTTC. This translates into CASSLGTGTEQYF.

V is TRBV7-3 and J is TRBJ2-1; 14 nucleotides align to TRBD2. Germline V gene data show CDR1 as SGHTA and CDR2 as FQGTGA. The V gene end was trimmed by 5 bases and the J gene end by 9 bases; junction bases not matched to a gene: 6. The length of the CDR3 is 15 residues. The CDR3 region has the DNA TGTGCCAGCAGCGCGGGACTAGCGGGAGCACCTGAGCAGTTCTTC. Amino acids: CASSAGLAGAPEQFF.

V usage is TRBV10-1 and J usage is TRBJ2-4, with 12 bases lining up with TRBD2. CDR3 length: 13 amino acids. CDR1 WNHNN and CDR2 SYGVQD come from the germline V gene (reference sequence). The V segment lost 2 bases and the J segment 15 bases; nucleotides outside the gene matches: 5. CDR3 sequence: CASSERLAGVRYF. As DNA, the CDR3 is TGCGCCAGCAGTGAGCGACTAGCGGGGGTTCGGTACTTC.

The chain links TRBV19 to TRBJ1-5; a weak D match, TRBD1 (5 bases). Germline CDR1 reads LNHDA; CDR2 reads SQIVND (reference sequence). This CDR3 contains 15 residues. The V end was cut by 7 bases, the J end by 3 bases, with 16 bases between. In DNA form, the CDR3 reads TGTGCCAGTACCTCTATTCGACAGAACAATCAGCCCCAGCATTTT. Its translation: CASTSIRQNNQPQHF.

This chain connects TRBV6-5 to TRBJ2-7, with D perhaps TRBD1 (7 bases). This CDR3 region has 14 residues. Trimming pared 4 bases from V and 5 bases from J, leaving 15 bases between. In germline, CDR1 is MNHEY, CDR2 SVGAGI. CDR3 loop: CASSSQGGPNEQYF. The CDR3 bases are TGTGCCAGCAGTTCGCAGGGGGGCCCGAACGAGCAGTACTTC.

The rearrangement joins TRBV10-3 to TRBJ1-4, with TRBD1 identical over 8 bases. The germline CDR1 and CDR2 sequences are ENHRY and SYGVKD. The CDR3 totals 16 residues. Trimming at V came to 2 bases and at J to 5 bases, leaving 7 bases not matched to a gene. The CDR3 region is CAISEGQGFPNEKLFF. In DNA, the CDR3 is TGTGCCATCAGTGAGGGACAGGGCTTTCCAAATGAAAAACTGTTTTTT.

The CDR3 coding sequence is TGCGCCAGCAGCTTGGCGCTAGCGGGGCGCTCCTACGAGCAGTACTTC. Translation gives CASSLALAGRSYEQYF. This chain joins TRBV5-1 and TRBJ2-7; 9 bases line up with TRBD2. Germline-derived CDR1 and CDR2 are SGHRS and YFSETQ. Trimming took 0 bases from V and 0 from J; bases not matched to a gene: 4. The CDR3 has 16 residues.

The chain combines TRBV6-5 with TRBJ1-4; 10 bases are a match to TRBD1. Trimming took 7 bases from V and 3 from J; bases not matched to a gene: 5. The CDR3 runs 15 residues. The V gene's germline CDR1 is MNHEY and CDR2 SVGAGI. CDR3 loop: CASTDRGLANEKLFF. CDR3 sequence (DNA): TGTGCCAGCACCGACAGGGGGCTTGCTAATGAAAAACTGTTTTTT.

V usage is TRBV29-1 and J usage is TRBJ1-2; 7 positions agree with TRBD1. The germline V gene encodes CDR1 SQVTM and CDR2 ANQGSEA. The CDR3 sequence is 12 residues long. V lost 7 bases to trimming and J lost 6 bases; unmatched junction nucleotides: 8. The CDR3 sequence: CSADRASDGYTF. The CDR3 DNA sequence: TGCAGCGCCGACAGGGCGAGTGATGGCTACACCTTC.

The chain uses TRBV2 and TRBJ1-4; 10 bases are shared with TRBD1. Looked up from germline, CDR1 is SNHLY and CDR2 is FYNNEI. The CDR3 runs to 14 residues. V lost 5 bases and J lost 8; bases outside the gene matches: 5. CDR3 residues: CASSRDRGGEKLFF. The CDR3 DNA follows: TGTGCCAGCAGTAGGGACAGGGGCGGGGAAAAACTGTTTTTT. Filled out from reference TRBV2 and TRBJ1-4, the complete variable domain reads EPEVTQTPSHQVTQMGQEVILRCVPISNHLYFYWYRQILGQKVEFLVSFYNNEISEKSEIFDDQFSVERPDGSNFTLKIRSTKLEDSAMYFCASSRDRGGEKLFFGSGTQLSVL.

V usage is TRBV7-9 and J usage is TRBJ2-7; 12 bases align to TRBD2. The germline gives CDR1 SEHNR, CDR2 FQNEAQ (reference sequence). The CDR3 has 18 amino acids. With 4 bases clipped from V and 0 bases from J, the junction kept 10 bases outside the gene matches. The CDR3 DNA is TGTGCCAGCAGCTCGCTCTGGACTAGCGGGGTGAACTCCTACGAGCAGTACTTC. Translated, it gives CASSSLWTSGVNSYEQYF.

This clone appeared a few times. The CDR3 coding sequence is TGCGCCAGCAGTGAGAACTTTGGACAATCTATTGGCTACACCTTC. It translates to CASSENFGQSIGYTF. The rearrangement joins TRBV10-2 to TRBJ1-2; D may be TRBD1 (5 bases). This CDR3 region has 15 residues. CDR1 is WSHSY, CDR2 SAAADI, per germline. Trimming removed 2 bases at V and 7 bases at J, with 17 bases between.

The chain joins TRBV19 to TRBJ1-5, with D possibly TRBD1 on 5 matching bases. CDR3 length: 12 residues. Germline assignment: CDR1 LNHDA and CDR2 SQIVND (reference sequence). V gave up 5 bases and J gave up 6 bases, with 8 bases separating them. CDR3 in amino acids: CASSGGGQPQHF. CDR3 nucleotide sequence: TGTGCCAGTAGTGGCGGGGGTCAGCCCCAGCATTTT.

Here the CDR3 reads CASSLVRDSIYSNQPQHF. DNA for the CDR3: TGTGCCAGCAGCTTAGTACGGGACAGCATTTATAGCAATCAGCCCCAGCATTTT. V and J are TRBV7-8 and TRBJ1-5, with 7 bases identical to TRBD1. V lost 1 base and J lost 0; bases outside the gene matches: 9. Germline V gene data show CDR1 as SGHVS and CDR2 as FQNEAQ. CDR3 length: 18 residues. The whole variable domain, filled in from reference TRBV7-8 and TRBJ1-5, reads GAGVSQSPRYKVAKRGQDVALRCDPISGHVSLFWYQQALGQGPEFLTYFQNEAQLDKSGLPSDRFFAERPEGSVSTLKIQRTQQEDSAVYLCASSLVRDSIYSNQPQHFGDGTRLSIL.

This chain links TRBV11-2 with TRBJ1-1; D unresolved. CDR3 length equals 15 residues. Trimming removed 5 bases from V and 1 base from J, with 14 bases in between. Germline V gene sequence: CDR1 SGHAT, CDR2 FQNNGV. CDR3 sequence (DNA): TGTGCCAGCAGCCGTACCGGGATGGGGAACACTGAAGCTTTCTTT. Amino acids: CASSRTGMGNTEAFF.

The chain couples TRBV2 to TRBJ1-6; a weak D match, TRBD1 (5 bases). Trimming removed 1 base from V and 2 bases from J, with 12 bases in between. CDR1 is SNHLY, CDR2 FYNNEI, per germline. The CDR3 extends over 17 amino acids. The DNA for the CDR3 is TGTGCCAGCAGTGAAGAGGGGCAGGCAACCTATAATTCACCCCTCCACTTT. Protein: CASSEEGQATYNSPLHF.

The V call is TRBV10-2, the J call TRBJ1-4, with TRBD1 as a possible D gene (5 bases). This CDR3 comprises 13 residues. V shed 11 bases and J shed 4 bases, with 14 bases lying between them. CDR1 WSHSY and CDR2 SAAADI come from the germline V gene. CDR3 protein: CACGDRVNEKLFF. CDR3 DNA sequence: TGCGCCTGCGGAGACAGAGTTAATGAAAAACTGTTTTTT.

The chain has TRBV5-1 and TRBJ1-2, with a possible D match to TRBD1 (6 bases). V lost 1 base and J 2 bases, leaving 9 bases between the germline ends. Germline V gives CDR1 SGHRS, CDR2 YFSETQ. The CDR3 consists of 14 residues. CDR3 protein: CASSLLQGNYGYTF. In nucleotides, the CDR3 is TGCGCCAGCAGCTTGCTTCAGGGGAACTATGGCTACACCTTC.

J is TRBJ1-1 and V is TRBV12-3 or TRBV12-4; 8 nucleotides match TRBD1. V lost 6 bases to trimming and J lost 10 bases; unmatched junction nucleotides: 7. CDR3 length equals 12 residues. As DNA, the CDR3 is TGTGCCAGCAGCCTCGGACAGGGAAGAGCTTTCTTT. The encoded protein is CASSLGQGRAFF.

The rearrangement joins TRBV18 to TRBJ1-1; D ambiguous. The length of the CDR3 is 13 residues. The ends were cut back, 3 bases at V and 4 bases at J, with 9 bases in the middle. The germline gives CDR1 KGHSH, CDR2 LQKENI. CDR3 protein: CASSPRSGTEAFF. The CDR3, as DNA: TGTGCCAGCTCACCTAGGAGTGGCACTGAAGCTTTCTTT.

The rearrangement uses TRBV18 and TRBJ2-7; 9 bases are shared with TRBD1. The CDR3 sequence is 15 residues long. Per germline, CDR1 KGHSH and CDR2 LQKENI. V lost 3 bases, J lost 0 bases, and 3 bases stayed unmatched. Written as DNA, the CDR3 is TGTGCCAGCTCACCCGGGACAGGGAACTCCTACGAGCAGTACTTC. Encoded protein: CASSPGTGNSYEQYF.

The V gene is TRBV28, the J gene TRBJ1-6, with a possible D match to TRBD1 (5 bases). Trimming shortened V by 5 bases and J by 10 bases, and 12 bases separated the two germline ends. Germline V gene sequence: CDR1 MDHEN, CDR2 SYDVKM. This CDR3 has 13 amino acids. The CDR3 region is CASSGGGRSPLHF. In DNA form, the CDR3 reads TGTGCCAGCAGTGGGGGAGGGAGATCACCCCTCCACTTT.

This clone was counted only a few times. This chain joins TRBV29-1 and TRBJ1-1; 9 bases line up with TRBD1. This CDR3 is built from 12 residues. Germline CDR1 is SQVTM and CDR2 is ANQGSEA. V shed 7 bases, J shed 9 bases, and the junction held 9 bases outside the gene matches. CDR3 nucleotide sequence: TGCAGCGCCCGGAGACAGGGGGTTCAAGCTTTCTTT. Its protein product is CSARRQGVQAFF.

The chain joins TRBV2 to TRBJ2-2, with TRBD1 matching over 7 bases. Trimming at V came to 0 bases and at J to 5 bases, leaving 3 bases not matched to a gene. CDR1 is SNHLY and CDR2 is FYNNEI in the germline V gene. CDR3 length: 15 residues. The CDR3 coding sequence is TGTGCCAGCAGTGAAGCAGGGGGCAATACCGGGGAGCTGTTTTTT. This codes for CASSEAGGNTGELFF.

This chain joins TRBV18 and TRBJ1-1; D possibly corresponds to TRBD1 (6 bases). The CDR3 spans 15 residues. V lost 1 base, J lost 3 bases, and 12 bases lay in between. The germline V gene encodes CDR1 KGHSH and CDR2 LQKENI. The CDR3 here is CASSPLATGYTEAFF. The CDR3 coding sequence is TGTGCCAGCTCACCACTCGCGACAGGTTACACTGAAGCTTTCTTT.

The chain couples TRBV2 to TRBJ1-3; D call uncertain. The V end lost 3 bases, the J end lost 0 bases, and 6 bases lay between the germline ends. This CDR3 has 14 residues. The germline V gene encodes CDR1 SNHLY and CDR2 FYNNEI. The CDR3 DNA reads as TGTGCCAGCAGTGACAGGATCTCTGGAAACACCATATATTTT. Its translation: CASSDRISGNTIYF.

This chain uses TRBV19 with TRBJ2-1; 10 bases match TRBD2. Germline lookup yields CDR1 LNHDA and CDR2 SQIVND (reference sequence). The CDR3 length is 14 residues. J was trimmed by 9 bases and V by 10 bases; bases with no gene match: 12. DNA for the CDR3: TGTGCCACCCAGTGGGGTAGCGGGAGGAGTGAGCAGTTCTTC. Translated, it gives CATQWGSGRSEQFF.